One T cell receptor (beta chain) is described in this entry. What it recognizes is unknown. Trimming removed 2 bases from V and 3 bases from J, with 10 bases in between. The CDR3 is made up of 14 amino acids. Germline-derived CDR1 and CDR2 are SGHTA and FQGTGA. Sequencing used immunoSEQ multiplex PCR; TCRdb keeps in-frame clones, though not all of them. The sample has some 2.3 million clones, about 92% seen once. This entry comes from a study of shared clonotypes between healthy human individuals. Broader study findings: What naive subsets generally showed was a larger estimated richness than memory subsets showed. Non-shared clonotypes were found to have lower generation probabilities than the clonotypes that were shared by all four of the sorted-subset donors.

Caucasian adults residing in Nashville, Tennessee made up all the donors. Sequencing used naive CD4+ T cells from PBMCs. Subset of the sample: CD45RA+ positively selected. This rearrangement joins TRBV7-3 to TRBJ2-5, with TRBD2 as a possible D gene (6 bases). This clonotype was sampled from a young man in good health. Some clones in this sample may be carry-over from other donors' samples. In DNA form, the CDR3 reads TGTGCCAGCAGCTTAGTGGGGGGTGAAGAGACCCAGTACTTC. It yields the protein CASSLVGGEETQYF.